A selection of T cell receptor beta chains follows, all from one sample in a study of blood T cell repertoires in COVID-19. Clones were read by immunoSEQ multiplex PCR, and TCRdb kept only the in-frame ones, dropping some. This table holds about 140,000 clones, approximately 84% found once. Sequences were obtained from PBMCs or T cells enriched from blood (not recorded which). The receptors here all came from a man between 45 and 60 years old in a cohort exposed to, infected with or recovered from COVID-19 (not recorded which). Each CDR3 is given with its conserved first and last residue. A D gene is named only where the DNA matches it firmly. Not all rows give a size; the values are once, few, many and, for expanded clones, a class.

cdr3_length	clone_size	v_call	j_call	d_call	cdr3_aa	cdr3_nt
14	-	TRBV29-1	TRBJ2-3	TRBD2	CSVAVAGGPDTQYF	TGCAGCGTTGCAGTAGCGGGGGGCCCAGATACGCAGTATTTT
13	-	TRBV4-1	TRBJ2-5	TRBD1	CASVQGVQETQYF	TGCGCCAGCGTACAGGGGGTCCAAGAGACCCAGTACTTC
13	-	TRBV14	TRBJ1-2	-	CASSPQPQGGYTF	TGTGCCAGCAGCCCGCAACCCCAGGGGGGCTACACCTTC
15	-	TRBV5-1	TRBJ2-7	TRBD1	CASSLGTGSPYEQYF	TGCGCCAGCAGCCTAGGGACAGGGAGTCCCTACGAGCAGTACTTC
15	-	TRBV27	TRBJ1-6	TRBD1	CASSLRQGANSPLHF	TGTGCCAGCAGTCTGAGACAGGGGGCGAACTCACCCCTCCACTTT
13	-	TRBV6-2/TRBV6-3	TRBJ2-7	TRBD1	CASSPGGTYEQYF	TGTGCCAGCAGCCCAGGGGGAACCTACGAGCAGTACTTC
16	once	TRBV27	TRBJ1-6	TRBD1	CASSFPRQGEVLPLHF	TGTGCCAGCAGTTTTCCCAGACAGGGCGAGGTCTTACCCCTCCACTTT
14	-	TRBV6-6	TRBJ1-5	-	CASRDDRIPQPQHF	TGTGCCAGCAGGGACGACAGGATCCCTCAGCCCCAGCATTTT
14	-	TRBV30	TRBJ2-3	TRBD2	CAWSLTGGKDTQYF	TGTGCCTGGAGTCTAACCGGGGGGAAGGATACGCAGTATTTT
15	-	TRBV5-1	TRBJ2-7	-	CASRVGAASSYEQYF	TGCGCCAGCAGGGTGGGAGCAGCTAGCTCCTACGAGCAGTACTTC
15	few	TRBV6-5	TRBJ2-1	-	CASSPDWSSYNEQFF	TGTGCCAGCAGTCCCGACTGGAGCTCCTACAATGAGCAGTTCTTC
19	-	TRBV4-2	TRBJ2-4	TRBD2	CASSRSLVPDSGSVDIQYF	TGTGCCAGCAGCCGATCCCTGGTCCCTGATAGCGGGAGTGTGGACATTCAGTACTTC
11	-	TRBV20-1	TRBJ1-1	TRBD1	CSDTNRGEAFF	TGCAGTGACACGAACAGGGGCGAAGCTTTCTTT
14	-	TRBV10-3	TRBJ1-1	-	CAISEKRVFTEAFF	TGTGCCATCAGTGAAAAGAGGGTGTTCACTGAAGCTTTCTTT
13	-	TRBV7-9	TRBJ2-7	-	CASSLEAEGEQYF	TGTGCCAGCAGCTTAGAGGCCGAGGGCGAGCAGTACTTC
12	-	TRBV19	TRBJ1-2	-	CASSDRSWGYTF	TGTGCCAGTAGTGATCGCAGTTGGGGCTACACCTTC
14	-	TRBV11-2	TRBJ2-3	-	CASSLAGSTDTQYF	TGTGCCAGCAGCTTGGCGGGCTCCACAGATACGCAGTATTTT
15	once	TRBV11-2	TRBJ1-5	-	CASSLTTSPNQPQHF	TGTGCCAGCAGCCTAACGACATCCCCCAATCAGCCCCAGCATTTT
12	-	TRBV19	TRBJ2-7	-	CATAGAFYEQYF	TGTGCCACCGCGGGCGCGTTCTACGAGCAGTACTTC